This T cell receptor beta chain appears in the sequencing data of a study of radiotherapy plus CTLA-4 blockade in lung cancer. Study at large: The study recorded objective responses in about 20% of patients and disease control in approximately 31%.

Worth noting for this clone: Its antigen is not known.

Alongside CTLA-4 blockade with ipilimumab, patients with chemo-refractory metastatic non-small-cell lung cancer received focal radiation. The V gene end was trimmed by 5 bases and the J gene end by 1 base; junction bases not matched to a gene: 1. CDR1 is LNHDA, CDR2 SQIVND, per germline (reference sequence). The CDR3 covers 13 residues. Study-level findings and limits: Radiotherapy with ipilimumab was followed by blood expansion of tumor-derived clones.

TCRdb's copy holds only in-frame clones and misses some; the assay was immunoSEQ multiplex PCR. The data contain approximately 14,000 clones, around 72% of them singletons. The sample consisted of peripheral blood, taken from a patient treated with radiotherapy plus ipilimumab. The V gene is TRBV19, the J gene TRBJ2-5, with TRBD1 identical over 7 bases. The source of this sequence is a human donor with non-small cell lung cancer whose response to radiotherapy plus ipilimumab could not be evaluated. The CDR3 DNA reads TGTGCCAGTAGTGGGGACAGCCAAGAGACCCAGTACTTC. Its protein product is CASSGDSQETQYF.